This T cell receptor (beta chain) came from a study of OX40 agonist ivuxolimab in advanced cancers. Turning to the overall study: Ivuxolimab, which targeted the costimulatory receptor OX40 (CD134), was an agonistic, fully human IgG2 monoclonal antibody. Partial responses were achieved by three dose-escalation patients, of whom one had hepatocellular carcinoma and two had cutaneous melanoma. Patients were allowed to have had prior anti-PD-1, anti-PD-L1 or anti-CTLA-4 therapy, and 40% of the dose-escalation patients had been treated with checkpoint inhibitors. The paper describes the monotherapy dose-escalation part (N of about 47 patients) of the phase I trial of ivuxolimab. Among the 50 to 55 dose-escalation patients, some 20 had hepatocellular carcinoma, roughly 15 melanoma, 9 renal cell carcinoma and 9 head and neck cancer. In the dose-escalation cohort, approximately 82% of patients were male, and the mean age was roughly 60 years with a range of roughly 23 to 90. Intravenous ivuxolimab was administered to patients every 2 weeks at six dose levels: 0.01, 0.1, 0.3, 1.5, 3 and 10 mg/kg. The purpose of peripheral TCRbeta sequencing was to test whether ivuxolimab changed TCR sequence diversity and led to clonal T-cell expansion.

Genomic DNA was extracted from sorted cells for sequencing of the TCRbeta CDR3 region. TCRbeta CDR3 regions were sequenced using the immunoSEQ Assay. TCRdb's version of the immuneACCESS table is confined to in-frame rearrangements and falls short of the full clone set. An unresolved V gene accounts for under half of the shortfall where checked; the remainder is of unknown origin. This sample has tens of thousands of clones in its table, and around four fifths of those were observed once. The ten largest clones capture 3.9% of the sample. The trial excluded patients who had a history of autoimmune disease or were on systemic immunosuppression. Peripheral blood for TCR sequencing was collected from all dose cohorts at baseline, on cycle 4 day 1, and on cycle 7 day 1. Samples came from an open-label, multicenter, first-in-human phase I dose-escalation trial of ivuxolimab. Adults with locally advanced or metastatic melanoma, renal cell carcinoma, hepatocellular carcinoma or head and neck squamous cell carcinoma were enrolled in the trial. Before TCR sequencing, CD4+ and CD8+ T cells were separately sorted from peripheral blood.

This clone was counted between two and nine times. Its antigen is still unknown. No much larger clonotype is one base removed from it; base qualities were not supplied. V lost 5 bases and J lost 7 bases, and the count of bases not matched to a germline gene is 9. The CDR3, from cysteine to phenylalanine, totals 15 residues. Only the CDR3 portion is preserved as DNA: 45 bases, with reading frame beginning at the first base. From the germline V gene, CDR1 is SGHVS and CDR2 is FNYEAQ. Study-wide conclusions, independent of this receptor: Low levels of normalized T-cell clonal expansion were also seen in some patients who did not respond. Clonal expansion of both CD4+ and CD8+ blood T cells was observed from baseline to week 6 at doses 0.1 to 3.0 mg/kg. In partial responders in the 0.1-3.0 mg/kg groups, normalized peripheral clonal expansion was found to be among the lowest, especially among CD8+ T cells. The antigen specificity of the clonally expanded peripheral T cells was not determined. On average, CD8+ T cells showed more expanded clones than CD4+ T cells after ivuxolimab.

This receptor was taken from an adult with an advanced solid tumor such as melanoma, head and neck, liver or kidney cancer. Sequences were derived from CD4+ or CD8+ T cells sorted from blood, sampled in a trial of the OX40 agonist ivuxolimab. The chain is made from TRBV7-6 and TRBJ1-5, and TRBD1 aligns with 9 junction nucleotides. The base sequence is TGTGCCAGCAGCCCTACAGGGGGCGCAGGGCAGCCCCAGCATTTT. Translated, this is CASSPTGGAGQPQHF. The full variable domain, completed from the reference TRBV7-6 and TRBJ1-5 proteins outside the CDR3, reads GAGVSQSPRYKVTKRGQDVALRCDPISGHVSLYWYRQALGQGPEFLTYFNYEAQQDKSGLPNDRFSAERPEGSISTLTIQRTEQRDSAMYRCASSPTGGAGQPQHFGDGTRLSIL.